A single sample is the source of the 21 T cell receptor beta chains below, sequenced in a study of blood T cell repertoires in COVID-19. Assay: immunoSEQ multiplex PCR; the TCRdb copy retains only in-frame clones and omits some. This sample has 200,000 to 300,000 clones, with about 88% found just once. Sequencing input: peripheral blood. The receptors derive from a young man with active or convalescent COVID-19.

The chain joins TRBV2 to TRBJ1-5; D is uncertain. Trimming took off 2 bases at V and 0 bases at J, with 5 bases between the two ends. This CDR3 spans 14 amino acids. Per germline, CDR1 SNHLY and CDR2 FYNNEI. The CDR3 here is CASSEPGSNQPQHF. The CDR3 DNA reads TGTGCCAGCAGTGAACCGGGTAGCAATCAGCCCCAGCATTTT.

The rearrangement links TRBV11-1 to TRBJ1-2; the match to TRBD1 covers 7 bases. Trimming removed 0 bases from V and 3 bases from J; junction bases left unmatched: 1. CDR3 length: 14 amino acids. Germline loops: CDR1 SGHAT, CDR2 FQDESV (reference sequence). CDR3 protein: CASSLAGTDYGYTF. CDR3 nucleotides: TGTGCCAGCAGCTTAGCCGGGACAGACTATGGCTACACCTTC.

The chain joins TRBV7-8 to TRBJ2-1; 8 positions match TRBD2. The length of the CDR3 is 16 residues. The V and J ends lost 7 bases and 3 bases, in that order; junction bases with no gene match: 11. CDR1 and CDR2 from the germline V gene are SGHVS and FQNEAQ. CDR3 protein: CASTQIRRGDYNEQFF. The DNA for the CDR3 is TGTGCCAGCACCCAAATAAGGCGGGGGGACTACAATGAGCAGTTCTTC.

V and J are TRBV6-5 and TRBJ1-6; D is undetermined. The germline V gene encodes CDR1 MNHEY and CDR2 SVGAGI. Between the trimmed V and J ends, which lost 0 bases and 8 bases, there was a span of 11 bases. The CDR3 spans 15 residues. The CDR3 region is CASSYSAGVDSPLHF. In nucleotides, the CDR3 is TGTGCCAGCAGTTACTCAGCCGGGGTGGATTCACCCCTCCACTTT.

V gene TRBV4-1 combines with J gene TRBJ1-3; D is uncertain. This CDR3 contains 12 residues. Per the germline V gene, CDR1 is MGHRA and CDR2 is YSYEKL. With 4 bases removed from V and 8 bases from J, the gap between germline ends came to 9 bases. In DNA form, the CDR3 reads TGCGCCAGCAGCCCCGACTCTGACACCATATATTTT. This sequence encodes CASSPDSDTIYF.

The rearrangement links TRBV19 to TRBJ1-1; TRBD1 aligns across 11 bases. V lost 4 bases to trimming and J lost 5 bases; unmatched junction nucleotides: 3. Germline V gives CDR1 LNHDA, CDR2 SQIVND (reference sequence). This CDR3 contains 14 residues. The CDR3 spells CASSRGQGGTEAFF. The DNA for the CDR3 is TGTGCCAGTAGTAGGGGACAGGGGGGGACTGAAGCTTTCTTT.

The chain carries TRBV13 and TRBJ1-4; a possible D gene is TRBD1 (5 bases). The CDR3 extends over 14 amino acids. Trimming removed 3 bases at V and 6 bases at J, with 11 bases between. Germline CDR1 is PRHDT and CDR2 is FYEKMQ (reference sequence). The CDR3 spells CASSFEGRHEKLFF. CDR3 DNA: TGTGCCAGCAGCTTCGAGGGGAGGCATGAAAAACTGTTTTTT. The full variable domain, completed using reference TRBV13 and TRBJ1-4, is AAGVIQSPRHLIKEKRETATLKCYPIPRHDTVYWYQQGPGQDPQFLISFYEKMQSDKGSIPDRFSAQQFSDYHSELNMSSLELGDSALYFCASSFEGRHEKLFFGSGTQLSVL.

V is TRBV12-3 or TRBV12-4 and J is TRBJ2-2; 7 bases are shared with TRBD1. The trim removed 1 base at V and 16 bases at J, leaving 9 bases unmatched. This CDR3 has 13 amino acids. CDR3 DNA: TGTGCCAGCAGTTTAGGTAGACATGACAGGGAGTTTTTT. Encoded protein: CASSLGRHDREFF.

V gene TRBV19 combines with J gene TRBJ1-1, with no clear D. V gave up 4 bases and J gave up 0 bases, with 12 bases separating them. This CDR3 spans 15 amino acids. CDR1 LNHDA and CDR2 SQIVND come from the germline V gene (reference sequence). CDR3 coding DNA: TGTGCCAGTAGTAATTCTGAGCTTATGAACACTGAAGCTTTCTTT. Translation: CASSNSELMNTEAFF.

This clone was seen at least ten times. The CDR3 DNA is TGTGCCAGCATGGCCGACAGACAAAAAAACATTCAGTACTTC. Translating gives CASMADRQKNIQYF. J is TRBJ2-4 and V is TRBV2; a weak D match, TRBD1 (5 bases). V shed 7 bases and J shed 4 bases, with 14 bases lying between them. The CDR3 is 14 amino acids. CDR1 is SNHLY and CDR2 is FYNNEI in the germline V gene.

The chain employs TRBV5-1 and TRBJ2-5; D gene unclear. The CDR3 spans 16 residues. Trimming stripped 0 bases from V and 0 bases from J, with 12 bases between. Germline CDR1 is SGHRS and CDR2 is YFSETQ. The CDR3 protein is CASSLGHNQHQETQYF. The CDR3 DNA is TGCGCCAGCAGCTTGGGGCATAATCAACACCAAGAGACCCAGTACTTC.

A single count supports this clone. This chain links TRBV6-2 or TRBV6-3 with TRBJ2-1, with D possibly being TRBD1 (5 bases). Germline values: CDR1 MNHEY, CDR2 SVGEGT. V was clipped by 4 bases and J by 0 bases, with 16 bases between them. This CDR3 region has 17 residues. CDR3 DNA: TGTGCCAGCAGTTGGCAGACAGACCTCAACTCCTACAATGAGCAGTTCTTC. It encodes CASSWQTDLNSYNEQFF.

V and J are TRBV6-2 or TRBV6-3 and TRBJ2-2; 9 bases align to TRBD2. Germline loops: CDR1 MNHEY, CDR2 SVGEGT. The CDR3 sequence is 16 residues long. V trimming: 0 bases; J trimming: 6 bases; junction bases outside the gene matches: 5. The CDR3 DNA is TGTGCCAGCAGTTACTCAGGTCTAGCGGGGTCCGGGGAGCTGTTTTTT. Translated, it gives CASSYSGLAGSGELFF.

CDR3 coding DNA: TGTGCCAGCAGTTACTCTCCGGGACAGGGATTATCACCCCTCCACTTT. Its protein product is CASSYSPGQGLSPLHF. The chain combines TRBV6-6 with TRBJ1-6; 9 nucleotides agree with TRBD1. The V and J ends lost 0 bases and 10 bases, in that order; junction bases with no gene match: 7. CDR1 is MNHNY, CDR2 SVGAGI, per germline (reference sequence). The CDR3 loop spans 16 amino acids.

This sequence joins TRBV11-2 and TRBJ2-1; TRBD2 aligns across 13 bases. V gave up 5 bases and J gave up 0 bases; unmatched junction bases: 10. Germline V gene lookup returns CDR1 SGHAT and CDR2 FQNNGV. This CDR3 contains 19 residues. CDR3 nucleotides: TGTGCCAGCAGCGAACACGGACTAGCGGGGGTGAGCTCCTACAATGAGCAGTTCTTC. Translating it yields CASSEHGLAGVSSYNEQFF. Complete variable domain (other parts from reference TRBV11-2 and TRBJ2-1): EAGVAQSPRYKIIEKRQSVAFWCNPISGHATLYWYQQILGQGPKLLIQFQNNGVVDDSQLPKDRFSAERLKGVDSTLKIQPAKLEDSAVYLCASSEHGLAGVSSYNEQFFGPGTRLTVL.

This clone was counted only a few times. The genes are TRBV15 and TRBJ2-7; a weak D match, TRBD1 (5 bases). The CDR3 consists of 12 residues. Germline CDR1 is LNHNV and CDR2 is YYDKDF (reference sequence). V lost 5 bases and J lost 7, with 12 bases in between. CDR3 region: CATSSRGGEQYF. The CDR3 DNA reads TGTGCCACCAGCTCAAGGGGTGGGGAGCAGTACTTC.

This chain uses TRBV2 with TRBJ1-2; TRBD1 matches at 7 bases. This CDR3 comprises 15 residues. With 6 bases clipped from V and 5 bases from J, the junction kept 12 bases outside the gene matches. The germline CDR1 and CDR2 sequences are SNHLY and FYNNEI. The CDR3 is CASRDDRVLAYGYTF. The CDR3, as DNA: TGTGCCAGCAGGGACGACAGGGTTTTAGCTTATGGCTACACCTTC.

V gene TRBV19 combines with J gene TRBJ1-1, with D uncertain. Germline V gene lookup returns CDR1 LNHDA and CDR2 SQIVND (reference sequence). This CDR3 is 18 amino acids long. Trimming pared 3 bases from V and 3 bases from J, leaving 23 bases between. Here the CDR3 reads CASSIDPHGEGRDTEAFF. The CDR3 DNA is TGTGCCAGTAGTATCGACCCCCATGGGGAGGGTCGGGACACTGAAGCTTTCTTT.

This clone appeared a single time. This chain joins TRBV29-1 and TRBJ2-1, with D tentatively TRBD1 (5 bases). The CDR3 has 12 residues. The V gene lost 1 base and the J gene lost 6 bases, with 7 bases spanning the gap. Germline values: CDR1 SQVTM, CDR2 ANQGSEA. The CDR3 nucleotides read TGCAGCGTTGAAGGGACACCCAATGAGCAGTTCTTC. The encoded protein is CSVEGTPNEQFF.

The chain recombines TRBV5-1 with TRBJ2-5; D unresolved. This CDR3 is 13 amino acids long. The germline CDR1 and CDR2 sequences are SGHRS and YFSETQ. Trimming pared 0 bases from V and 4 bases from J, leaving 7 bases between. The CDR3 sequence: CASSLELVETQYF. CDR3 sequence (DNA): TGCGCCAGCAGCTTGGAGCTAGTAGAGACCCAGTACTTC.

V and J are TRBV6-5 and TRBJ2-7; 7 bases are a match to TRBD1. Germline V gene sequence: CDR1 MNHEY, CDR2 SVGAGI. The CDR3 runs to 14 residues. Unmatched junction bases numbered 12, after V lost 6 bases and J lost 7 bases. CDR3 in amino acids: CASRGTGTEGEQYF. The CDR3 nucleotides are TGTGCCAGCAGGGGGACCGGGACAGAGGGGGAGCAGTACTTC.